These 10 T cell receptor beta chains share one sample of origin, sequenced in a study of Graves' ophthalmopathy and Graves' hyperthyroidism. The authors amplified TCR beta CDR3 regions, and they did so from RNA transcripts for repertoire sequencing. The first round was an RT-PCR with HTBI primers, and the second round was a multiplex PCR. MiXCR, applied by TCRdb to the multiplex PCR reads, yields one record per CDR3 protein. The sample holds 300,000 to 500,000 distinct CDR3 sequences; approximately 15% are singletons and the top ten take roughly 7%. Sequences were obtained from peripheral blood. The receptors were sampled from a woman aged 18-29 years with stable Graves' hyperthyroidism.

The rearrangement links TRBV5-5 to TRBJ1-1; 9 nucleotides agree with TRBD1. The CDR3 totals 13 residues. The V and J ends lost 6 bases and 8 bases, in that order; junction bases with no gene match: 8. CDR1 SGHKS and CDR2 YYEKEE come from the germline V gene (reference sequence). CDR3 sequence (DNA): TGTGCCAGCACCTCCCGGGACAGGGAGGAAGCTTTCTTT. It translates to CASTSRDREEAFF.

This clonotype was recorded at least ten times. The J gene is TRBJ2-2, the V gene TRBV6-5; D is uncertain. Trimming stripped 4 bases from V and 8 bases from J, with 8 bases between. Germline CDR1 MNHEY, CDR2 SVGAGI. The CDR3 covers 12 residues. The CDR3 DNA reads TGTGCCAGCAGTTGGGTGTGGGGGGAGCTGTTTTTT. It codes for CASSWVWGELFF.

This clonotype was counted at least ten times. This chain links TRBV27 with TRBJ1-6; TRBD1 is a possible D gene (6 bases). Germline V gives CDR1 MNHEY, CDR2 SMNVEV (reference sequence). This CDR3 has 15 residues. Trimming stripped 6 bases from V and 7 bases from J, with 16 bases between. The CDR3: CASSREPGVNSPLHF. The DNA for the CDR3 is TGTGCCAGCAGCAGGGAGCCAGGGGTAAATTCACCCCTCCACTTT.

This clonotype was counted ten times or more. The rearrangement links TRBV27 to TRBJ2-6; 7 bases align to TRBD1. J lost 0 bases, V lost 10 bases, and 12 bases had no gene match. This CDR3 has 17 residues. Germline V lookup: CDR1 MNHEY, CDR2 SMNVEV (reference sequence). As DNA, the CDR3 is TGTGCCACTCCGAAGGGGCAGGGGGACTCTGGGGCCAACGTCCTGACTTTC. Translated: CATPKGQGDSGANVLTF.

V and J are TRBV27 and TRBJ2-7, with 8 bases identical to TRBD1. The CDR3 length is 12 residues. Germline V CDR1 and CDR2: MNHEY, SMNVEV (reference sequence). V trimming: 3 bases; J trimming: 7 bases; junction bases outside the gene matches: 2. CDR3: CASSFRGQEQYF. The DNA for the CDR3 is TGTGCCAGCAGTTTCAGGGGGCAAGAGCAGTACTTC.

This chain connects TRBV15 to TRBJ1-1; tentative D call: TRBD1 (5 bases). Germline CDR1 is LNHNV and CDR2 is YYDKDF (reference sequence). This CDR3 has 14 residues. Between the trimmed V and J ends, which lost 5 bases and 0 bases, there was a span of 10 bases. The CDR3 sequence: CATSLTAMNTEAFF. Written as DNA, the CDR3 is TGTGCCACCAGCTTGACAGCGATGAACACTGAAGCTTTCTTT.

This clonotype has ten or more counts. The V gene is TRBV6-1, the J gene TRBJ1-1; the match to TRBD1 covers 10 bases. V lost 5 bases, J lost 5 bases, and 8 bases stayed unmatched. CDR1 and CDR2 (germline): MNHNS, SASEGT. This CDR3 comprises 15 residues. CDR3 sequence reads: CASSPSGQGKTEAFF. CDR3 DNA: TGTGCCAGCAGTCCTTCGGGACAGGGGAAGACTGAAGCTTTCTTT.

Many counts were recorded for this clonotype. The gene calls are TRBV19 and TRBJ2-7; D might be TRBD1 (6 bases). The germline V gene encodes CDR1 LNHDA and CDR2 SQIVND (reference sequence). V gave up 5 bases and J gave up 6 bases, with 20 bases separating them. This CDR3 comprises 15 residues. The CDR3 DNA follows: TGTGCCAGTAGTTACCACAGGGTTCCGCCGGGCGAGCAGTACTTC. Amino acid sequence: CASSYHRVPPGEQYF.

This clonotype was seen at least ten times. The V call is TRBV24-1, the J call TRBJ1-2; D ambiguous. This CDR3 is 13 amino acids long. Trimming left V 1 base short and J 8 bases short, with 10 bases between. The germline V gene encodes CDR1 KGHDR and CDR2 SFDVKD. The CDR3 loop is CATSDFPGTGYTF. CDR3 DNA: TGTGCCACCAGTGATTTCCCCGGAACAGGCTACACCTTC.

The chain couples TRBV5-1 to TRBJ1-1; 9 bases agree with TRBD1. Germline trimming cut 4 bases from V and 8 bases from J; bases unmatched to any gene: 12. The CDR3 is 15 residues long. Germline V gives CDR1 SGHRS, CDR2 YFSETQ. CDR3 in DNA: TGCGCCAGCAGCCAGACCGGGACAGGGTGGACGGAAGCTTTCTTT. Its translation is CASSQTGTGWTEAFF.